These 26 T cell receptor beta chains came from one sample sequenced in a study of Graves' ophthalmopathy and Graves' hyperthyroidism. Investigators amplified TCR beta CDR3 regions from RNA transcripts. Second-round multiplex PCR followed a first-round RT-PCR using HTBI primers. In TCRdb, the multiplex PCR reads were re-called with MiXCR into one record per CDR3 protein. The top ten clones hold over 2.5% of a sample with approximately 640,000 distinct CDR3 sequences, over 40% of them seen once. The sample taken for sequencing was peripheral blood. Source of these receptors: an adult man with Graves' ophthalmopathy.

For this clonotype: A clone one base away is much larger, so this may be a read error. The rearrangement joins TRBV10-2 to TRBJ2-2; the match to TRBD2 covers 7 bases. The CDR3 length is 15 residues. Germline V gene sequence: CDR1 WSHSY, CDR2 SAAADI. J lost 6 bases, V lost 7 bases, and 11 bases had no gene match. The CDR3 reads CASTQGRGVSGELFF. The CDR3, as DNA: TGCGCCAGCACCCAGGGACGGGGGGTGTCCGGGGAGCTGTTTTTT.

Points on this clonotype: This is likely a read error, given that the CDR3 carries no conserved phenylalanine or tryptophan at its end. The chain employs TRBV5-1 and TRBJ2-7, with D perhaps TRBD1 (6 bases). The CDR3 consists of 15 residues. Germline V gives CDR1 SGHRS, CDR2 YFSETQ. V was trimmed by 2 bases and J by 1 base, leaving 13 bases between them. The CDR3 coding sequence is TGCGCCAGCAGCTTAGAAACAGGGACGTCCTACGAGCAGTACCTC. It encodes CASSLETGTSYEQYL.

V and J are TRBV25-1 and TRBJ2-2, with D tentatively TRBD1 or TRBD2 (5 bases each). CDR3 size: 13 residues. CDR1 and CDR2 (germline): MGHDK, SYGVNS. V was clipped by 5 bases and J by 5 bases, with 9 bases between them. The CDR3 spells CASSRGRTGELFF. The CDR3 DNA sequence: TGTGCCAGCAGTCGGGGCCGTACCGGGGAGCTGTTTTTT.

This clonotype occurred many times. This rearrangement joins TRBV6-6 to TRBJ2-5; D might be TRBD1 (6 bases). In germline, CDR1 is MNHNY, CDR2 SVGAGI (reference sequence). The V end lost 4 bases, the J end lost 2 bases, and 11 bases lay between the germline ends. This CDR3 is 14 amino acids long. CDR3 loop: CASSFLQGQETQYF. The DNA for the CDR3 is TGTGCCAGCAGTTTTCTACAGGGTCAAGAGACCCAGTACTTC.

This clonotype was seen many times. DNA of the CDR3: TGTGCCAGCACCGAGGGGGCGCGGGCTGAAGCTTTCTTT. It is translated as CASTEGARAEAFF. The genes are TRBV14 and TRBJ1-1, with TRBD1 identical over 7 bases. The J segment lost 6 bases and the V segment lost 7 bases, leaving 8 bases of the junction unmatched. The length of the CDR3 is 13 residues. Germline CDR1 is SGHDN and CDR2 is FVKESK.

The chain joins TRBV9 to TRBJ1-6; TRBD1 matches 9 bases. This CDR3 is 14 amino acids long. Germline lookup yields CDR1 SGDLS and CDR2 YYNGEE. The trim removed 3 bases at V and 10 bases at J, leaving 5 bases unmatched. Here the CDR3 reads CASSAGQGGSPLHF. The CDR3 nucleotides read TGTGCCAGCAGCGCGGGACAGGGCGGGTCACCCCTCCACTTT. Full variable domain (rest looked up from reference TRBV9 and TRBJ1-6): DSGVTQTPKHLITATGQRVTLRCSPRSGDLSVYWYQQSLDQGLQFLIQYYNGEERAKGNILERFSAQQFPDLHSELNLSSLELGDSALYFCASSAGQGGSPLHFGNGTRLTVT.

A remark on this clonotype: This may be a read error: a much more frequent sequence differs by one nucleotide. The chain uses TRBV2 and TRBJ1-5; D ambiguous. CDR1 SNHLY and CDR2 FYNNEI come from the germline V gene. This CDR3 is built from 14 residues. This CDR3 is CGSRTVYSNQPQHF. The CDR3 DNA sequence: TGTGGCAGCCGGACCGTTTATAGCAATCAGCCCCAGCATTTT.

This clonotype was counted many times. The gene calls are TRBV9 and TRBJ1-2; no clear D gene. V lost 0 bases to trimming and J lost 6 bases, with 9 bases between them. CDR1 SGDLS and CDR2 YYNGEE come from the germline V gene. This CDR3 region has 13 residues. CDR3 residues: CASSVVTENGYTF. CDR3 DNA sequence: TGTGCCAGCAGCGTAGTCACAGAGAATGGCTACACCTTC.

Many counts were recorded for this clonotype. V and J are TRBV2 and TRBJ1-2; 8 bases align to TRBD1. Germline V gene lookup returns CDR1 SNHLY and CDR2 FYNNEI. V trimming: 6 bases; J trimming: 5 bases; junction bases outside the gene matches: 8. CDR3 size: 14 residues. The CDR3 sequence is CASSLTGAGYGYTF. CDR3 coding DNA: TGTGCCAGCAGCCTGACAGGGGCTGGTTATGGCTACACCTTC.

Of note for this clonotype: Given a much more abundant clone one base away, this may be a read error. The chain carries TRBV20-1 and TRBJ1-2; the match to TRBD1 covers 8 bases. The CDR3 sequence is 11 residues long. V was pared by 2 bases and J by 10 bases, with 3 bases of the junction left unmatched. Germline values: CDR1 DFQATT, CDR2 SNEGSKA (reference sequence). The CDR3 DNA sequence: TGCAGTGCTAGAAGTCAGGGGGCCTACACCTTC. This gives the protein CSARSQGAYTF.

This chain uses TRBV25-1 with TRBJ2-5; 9 nucleotides align to TRBD1. Looked up from germline, CDR1 is MGHDK and CDR2 is SYGVNS. J was trimmed by 3 bases and V by 2 bases; bases with no gene match: 13. This CDR3 is 18 amino acids long. CDR3 amino acids: CASSERGTGTVHEETQYF. The CDR3 bases are TGTGCCAGCAGTGAACGGGGGACAGGGACGGTTCATGAAGAGACCCAGTACTTC.

With regard to this clonotype: A much larger clone lies a single base off, so this may be a read error. This chain joins TRBV7-3 and TRBJ2-5, with 11 bases that match TRBD2. Germline loops: CDR1 SGHTA, CDR2 FQGTGA. This CDR3 has 15 amino acids. The CDR3 DNA reads TGTGCCCGCAGCCCGACTAGCGGGGTCCAAGAGACCCAGTACTTC. Protein: CARSPTSGVQETQYF.

Worth noting for this clonotype: It may be a read error: a sequence one base away is much more abundant. The chain joins TRBV7-2 to TRBJ2-7; 8 bases agree with TRBD1. The CDR3 is made up of 15 amino acids. CDR1 SGHTA and CDR2 FQGNSA come from the germline V gene. The CDR3 DNA is TGTGCCAGCAGCATCTCGGGACAGGCGTCCTACGGGCAGTACTTC. Its translation is CASSISGQASYGQYF.

The chain couples TRBV25-1 to TRBJ1-6, with D tentatively TRBD1 (5 bases). The germline CDR1 and CDR2 sequences are MGHDK and SYGVNS. Deletions cut 4 bases from V and 5 bases from J, with 9 bases between. This CDR3 is built from 14 residues. CDR3 in amino acids: CASSVDSHNSPLHF. The CDR3 region has the DNA TGTGCCAGCAGTGTCGACAGCCATAATTCACCCCTCCACTTT.

This clonotype was seen repeatedly, ten times or more. This chain connects TRBV29-1 to TRBJ1-1, with D unclear. The V gene lost 5 bases and the J gene lost 0 bases, with 13 bases spanning the gap. The CDR3 sequence is 14 residues long. Germline V gives CDR1 SQVTM, CDR2 ANQGSEA. The CDR3 region has the DNA TGCAGCGTTAACGACGCGGGCATGAACACTGAAGCTTTCTTT. Its translation is CSVNDAGMNTEAFF.

The chain uses TRBV11-3 and TRBJ2-5; D might be TRBD1 or TRBD2, each matching 6 bases. Per the germline V gene, CDR1 is SGHNT and CDR2 is YENEEA. Trimming cost V 3 bases and J 4 bases, with 15 bases left between them. This CDR3 is 15 amino acids long. CDR3 bases: TGTGCCAGCAGCTTGAACGGGGGCGCGGGAGAGACCCAGTACTTC. It yields the protein CASSLNGGAGETQYF.

To note about this clonotype: Compared with germline, one end of the junction differs, possibly owing to a read error. This chain links TRBV25-1 with TRBJ2-2; 12 bases are shared with TRBD2. CDR3 size: 16 residues. Germline loops: CDR1 MGHDK, CDR2 SYGVNS. CDR3 in DNA: TGTGTCAGCAGCGTTGGGTGGACTAGCGGGGACGGGGAGCTGTTTTTT. It specifies CVSSVGWTSGDGELFF.

Concerning this clonotype: An end of the junction differs from the germline gene, which may be a read error. The chain combines TRBV7-8 with TRBJ1-1, with 8 bases matching TRBD1. The germline V gene has CDR1 SGHVS and CDR2 FQNEAQ. The CDR3 has 15 amino acids. The CDR3 nucleotides read TGTGCCTGCAGTTACAGGGGGGTTGCGAACACTGAAGCTTTCTTT. It translates to CACSYRGVANTEAFF. Full variable domain (outside the CDR3, taken from reference TRBV7-8 and TRBJ1-1): GAGVSQSPRYKVAKRGQDVALRCDPISGHVSLFWYQQALGQGPEFLTYFQNEAQLDKSGLPSDRFFAERPEGSVSTLKIQRTQQEDSAVYLCACSYRGVANTEAFFGQGTRLTVV.

This chain links TRBV7-2 with TRBJ2-2, with a possible D match to TRBD2 (5 bases). Germline CDR1 is SGHTA and CDR2 is FQGNSA. The CDR3 runs to 15 residues. V was shortened by 2 bases and J by 6 bases, with 13 bases between the two germline ends. The CDR3 is CASSLRLGGAGELFF. CDR3 coding DNA: TGTGCCAGCAGCTTACGTCTAGGAGGAGCCGGGGAGCTGTTTTTT.

About this clonotype: This may be a read error, as it is one base from a much larger clone. This chain links TRBV12-3 or TRBV12-4 with TRBJ2-7; possible D gene TRBD1, 5 bases. This CDR3 has 12 amino acids. The CDR3 loop is CVSSLETGEQYF. The CDR3 DNA follows: TGTGTCAGCAGTTTAGAAACAGGCGAGCAGTACTTC.

This clonotype has at least ten counts. The V gene is TRBV7-6, the J gene TRBJ2-5; 14 nucleotides agree with TRBD2. This CDR3 has 20 amino acids. The V and J ends lost 5 bases and 5 bases, in that order; junction bases with no gene match: 19. The germline V gene has CDR1 SGHVS and CDR2 FNYEAQ. The CDR3 region is CASSPARLGLAGGSQETQYF. The CDR3, as DNA: TGTGCCAGCAGCCCAGCTCGGCTCGGACTAGCGGGAGGATCACAGGAGACCCAGTACTTC.

The chain joins TRBV29-1 to TRBJ1-1; D is perhaps TRBD1 (5 bases). Trimming removed 1 base from V and 4 bases from J, with 13 bases in between. The CDR3 has 14 amino acids. In germline, CDR1 is SQVTM, CDR2 ANQGSEA. CDR3 nucleotides: TGCAGCGTTGAAGGGGGCGGGGTGAGCACTGAAGCTTTCTTT. The encoded protein is CSVEGGGVSTEAFF.

This clonotype was seen at least ten times. This rearrangement joins TRBV19 to TRBJ2-7, with D unclear. The germline gives CDR1 LNHDA, CDR2 SQIVND (reference sequence). V lost 6 bases and J 1 base, leaving 7 bases between the germline ends. The CDR3 is 12 residues long. CDR3 coding DNA: TGTGCCAGTAGCCCTAATTCCTACGAGCAGTACTTC. Translated: CASSPNSYEQYF.

The chain combines TRBV20-1 with TRBJ2-7, with D tentatively TRBD1 or TRBD2 (5 bases each). Germline CDR1 reads DFQATT; CDR2 reads SNEGSKA (reference sequence). The CDR3 extends over 14 amino acids. Trimming took 2 bases from V and 2 from J, leaving 13 bases between them. CDR3: CSARLTGRAYEQYF. Here the CDR3 DNA reads TGCAGTGCTAGACTTACGGGACGAGCCTACGAGCAGTACTTC.

The genes are TRBV24-1 and TRBJ2-5, with TRBD2 identical over 7 bases. The CDR3 length is 15 residues. The ends lost 5 bases at V and 5 bases at J; junction bases unmatched: 10. CDR1 and CDR2 from the germline V gene are KGHDR and SFDVKD. CDR3 amino acids: CATSVRTGREETQYF. The CDR3 DNA reads as TGTGCCACCAGTGTTCGGACGGGGAGGGAGGAGACCCAGTACTTC.

In this sample, this clonotype turned up a few times. The rearrangement uses TRBV12-3 or TRBV12-4 and TRBJ1-4, with D possibly TRBD1 on 5 matching bases. The CDR3 covers 13 residues. Trimming left V 5 bases short and J 8 bases short, with 12 bases between. CDR3 sequence reads: CASSDGGNEKLFF. The CDR3 region has the DNA TGTGCCAGCAGTGATGGGGGGAACGAAAAACTGTTTTTT.